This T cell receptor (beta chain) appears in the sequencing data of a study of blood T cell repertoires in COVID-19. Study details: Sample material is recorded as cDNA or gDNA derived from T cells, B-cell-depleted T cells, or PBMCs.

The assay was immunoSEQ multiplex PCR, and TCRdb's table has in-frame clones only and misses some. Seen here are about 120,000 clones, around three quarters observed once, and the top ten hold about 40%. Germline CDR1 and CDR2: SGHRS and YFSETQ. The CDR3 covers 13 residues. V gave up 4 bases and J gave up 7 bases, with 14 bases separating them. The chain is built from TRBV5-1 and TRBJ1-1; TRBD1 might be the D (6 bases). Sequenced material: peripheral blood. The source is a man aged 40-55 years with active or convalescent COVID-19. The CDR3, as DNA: TGCGCCAGCAGCCCGAGCGACAGGAGTGAAGCTTTCTTT. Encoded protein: CASSPSDRSEAFF.